Here is one T cell receptor beta chain with its context. Antigen unknown. The data were obtained in a study of OX40 agonist ivuxolimab in advanced cancers. Study details: Ivuxolimab, an agonist antibody against OX40 (CD134), was given to patients.

Trimming removed 6 bases at V and 5 bases at J, with 17 bases between. The CDR3 is 14 amino acids. Germline lookup yields CDR1 MNHNY and CDR2 SVGAGI (reference sequence). Whole-study findings and limits: Doses of 0.1 to 3.0 mg/kg were accompanied by clonal expansion of CD4+ and CD8+ blood T cells by week 6. It was also the case that some nonresponders had low normalized T-cell clonal expansion.

Sequenced by immunoSEQ multiplex PCR; TCRdb stores in-frame clones only, minus some. The table lists more than 75,000 clones, roughly 85% of them singletons. This clonotype was sampled from an adult with an advanced solid tumor such as melanoma, head and neck, liver or kidney cancer. Sequenced material: CD4+ or CD8+ T cells sorted from blood, taken in a trial of the OX40 agonist ivuxolimab. The chain recombines TRBV6-6 with TRBJ2-7; tentative D call: TRBD1 (6 bases). The CDR3 is CASRDSTGSHEQYF. Written as DNA, the CDR3 is TGTGCCAGCAGAGACTCTACAGGGAGCCACGAGCAGTACTTC.